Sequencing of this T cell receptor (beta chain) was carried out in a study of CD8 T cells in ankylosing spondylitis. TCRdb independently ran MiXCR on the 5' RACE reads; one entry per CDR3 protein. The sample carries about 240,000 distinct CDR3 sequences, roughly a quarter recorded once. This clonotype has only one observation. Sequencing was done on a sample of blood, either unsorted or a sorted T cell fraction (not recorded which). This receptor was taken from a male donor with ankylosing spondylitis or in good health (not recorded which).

The CDR3, as DNA: TGTGCCAGCAGGGCGACTCCCCAGATTCAGTACTTC. Translated, it gives CASRATPQIQYF. The chain couples TRBV25-1 to TRBJ2-4; D unclear. Germline V gene data show CDR1 as MGHDK and CDR2 as SYGVNS. CDR3 length equals 12 residues. V shed 6 bases and J shed 10 bases, with 13 bases lying between them.